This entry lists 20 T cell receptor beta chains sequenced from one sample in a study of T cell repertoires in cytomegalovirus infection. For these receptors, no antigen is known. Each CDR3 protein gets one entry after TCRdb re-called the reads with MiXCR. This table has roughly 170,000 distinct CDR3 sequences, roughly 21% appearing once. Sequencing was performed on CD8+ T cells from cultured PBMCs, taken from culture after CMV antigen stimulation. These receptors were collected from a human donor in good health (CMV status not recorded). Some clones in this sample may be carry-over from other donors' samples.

The CDR3 loop is CASSFGTTPNNEQFF. The CDR3 DNA reads as TGTGCCAGCAGCTTCGGCACCACCCCGAACAATGAGCAGTTCTTC. The chain carries TRBV7-8 and TRBJ2-1, with D unresolved. CDR3 length: 15 amino acids. Germline V gene data show CDR1 as SGHVS and CDR2 as FQNEAQ. The ends were cut back, 3 bases at V and 5 bases at J, with 14 bases in the middle.

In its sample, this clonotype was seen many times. The CDR3, as DNA: TGTGCCAGCAGCCCCAAAGGGGACTCGCCCTCCTACGAGCAGTACTTC. Protein sequence: CASSPKGDSPSYEQYF. This chain links TRBV7-6 with TRBJ2-7, with a tentative D call TRBD2 (6 bases). The CDR3 runs 16 residues. CDR1 SGHVS and CDR2 FNYEAQ come from the germline V gene. The ends were cut back, 5 bases at V and 0 bases at J, with 17 bases in the middle.

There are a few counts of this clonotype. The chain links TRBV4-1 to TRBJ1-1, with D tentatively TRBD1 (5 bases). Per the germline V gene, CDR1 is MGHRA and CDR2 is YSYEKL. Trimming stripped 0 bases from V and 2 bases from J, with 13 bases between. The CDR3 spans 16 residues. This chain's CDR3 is CASSQELDTQNTEAFF. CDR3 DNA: TGCGCCAGCAGCCAAGAATTGGACACCCAAAACACTGAAGCTTTCTTT.

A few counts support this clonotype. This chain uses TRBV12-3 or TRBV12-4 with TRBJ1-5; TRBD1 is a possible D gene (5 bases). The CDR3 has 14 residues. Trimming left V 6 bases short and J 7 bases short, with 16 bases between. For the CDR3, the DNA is TGTGCCAGCAGCCCCAATATAGGGGTACAGCCCCAGCATTTT. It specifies CASSPNIGVQPQHF.

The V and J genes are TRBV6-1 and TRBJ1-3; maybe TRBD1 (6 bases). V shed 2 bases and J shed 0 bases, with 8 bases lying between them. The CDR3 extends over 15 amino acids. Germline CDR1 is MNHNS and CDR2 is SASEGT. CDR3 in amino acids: CASSEQTGSGNTIYF. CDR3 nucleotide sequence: TGTGCCAGCAGTGAACAGACAGGCTCTGGAAACACCATATATTTT.

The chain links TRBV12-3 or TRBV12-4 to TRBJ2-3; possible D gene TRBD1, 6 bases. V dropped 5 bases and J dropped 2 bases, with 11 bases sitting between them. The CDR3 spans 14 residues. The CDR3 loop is CASSGQSPTDTQYF. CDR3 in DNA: TGTGCCAGCAGTGGACAGTCCCCCACAGATACGCAGTATTTT.

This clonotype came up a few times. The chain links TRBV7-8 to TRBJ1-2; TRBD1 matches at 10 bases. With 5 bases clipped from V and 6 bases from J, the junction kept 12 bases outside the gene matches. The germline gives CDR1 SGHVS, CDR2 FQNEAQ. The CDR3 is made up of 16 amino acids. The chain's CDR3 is CASSPGTGVYVDGYTF. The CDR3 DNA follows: TGTGCCAGCAGCCCCGGGACAGGGGTGTATGTGGATGGCTACACCTTC.

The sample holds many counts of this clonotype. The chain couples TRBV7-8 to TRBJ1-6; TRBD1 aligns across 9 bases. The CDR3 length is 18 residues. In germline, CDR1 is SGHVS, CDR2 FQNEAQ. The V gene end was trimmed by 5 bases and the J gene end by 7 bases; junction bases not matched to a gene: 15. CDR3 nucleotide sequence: TGTGCCAGCAGCCCCGATCCATCGGGACAGGGCCCAAATTCACCCCTCCACTTT. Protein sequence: CASSPDPSGQGPNSPLHF.

The CDR3 protein is CASTTDRVNYGYTF. The CDR3 DNA reads TGTGCCAGCACTACGGACAGGGTAAACTATGGCTACACCTTC. V usage is TRBV12-3 or TRBV12-4 and J usage is TRBJ1-2; 8 bases map to TRBD1. The V segment lost 7 bases and the J segment 2 bases; nucleotides outside the gene matches: 6. The CDR3 has 14 residues.

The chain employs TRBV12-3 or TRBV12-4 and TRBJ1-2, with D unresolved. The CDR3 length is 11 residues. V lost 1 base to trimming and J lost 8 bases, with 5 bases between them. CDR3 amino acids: CASSLGRGYTF. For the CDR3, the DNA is TGTGCCAGCAGTTTAGGGAGAGGCTACACCTTC.

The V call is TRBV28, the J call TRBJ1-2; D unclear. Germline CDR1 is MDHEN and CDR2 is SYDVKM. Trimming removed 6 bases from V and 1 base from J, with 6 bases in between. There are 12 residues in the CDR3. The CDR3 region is CASRNSNYGYTF. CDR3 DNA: TGTGCCAGCAGAAACAGTAACTATGGCTACACCTTC.

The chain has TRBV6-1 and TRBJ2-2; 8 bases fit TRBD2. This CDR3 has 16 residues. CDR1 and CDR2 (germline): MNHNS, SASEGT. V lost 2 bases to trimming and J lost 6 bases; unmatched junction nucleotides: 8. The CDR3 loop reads CASSERNGGAPGELFF. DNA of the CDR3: TGTGCCAGCAGTGAACGTAACGGGGGGGCCCCCGGGGAGCTGTTTTTT.

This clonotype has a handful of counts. This CDR3 is CASSLGPDRGRMGYGYTF. Written as DNA, the CDR3 is TGTGCCAGCAGCTTAGGACCGGACAGGGGGCGTATGGGCTATGGCTACACCTTC. J is TRBJ1-2 and V is TRBV7-9; 11 nucleotides agree with TRBD1. V gave up 1 base and J gave up 4 bases; unmatched junction bases: 11. The CDR3 is 18 residues long. In germline, CDR1 is SEHNR, CDR2 FQNEAQ (reference sequence).

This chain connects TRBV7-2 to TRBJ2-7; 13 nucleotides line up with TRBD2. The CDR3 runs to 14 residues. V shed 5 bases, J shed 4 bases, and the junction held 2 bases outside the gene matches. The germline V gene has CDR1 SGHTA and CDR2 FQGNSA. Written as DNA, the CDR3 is TGTGCCAGCAGCACGGGACTAGCGGGGTACGAGCAGTACTTC. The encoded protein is CASSTGLAGYEQYF.

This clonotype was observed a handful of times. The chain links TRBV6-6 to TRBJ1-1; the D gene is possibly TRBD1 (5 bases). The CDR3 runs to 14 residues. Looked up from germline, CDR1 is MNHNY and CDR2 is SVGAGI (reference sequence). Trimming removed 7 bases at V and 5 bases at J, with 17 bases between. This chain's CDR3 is CASNPTDQRTEAFF. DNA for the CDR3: TGTGCCAGCAACCCGACAGACCAACGGACTGAAGCTTTCTTT.

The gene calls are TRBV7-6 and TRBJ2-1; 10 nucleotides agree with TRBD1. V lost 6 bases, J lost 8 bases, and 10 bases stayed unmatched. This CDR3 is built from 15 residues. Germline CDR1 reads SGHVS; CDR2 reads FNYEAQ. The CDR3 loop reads CASRSGTGVVHEQFF. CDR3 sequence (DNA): TGTGCCAGCAGGTCCGGGACAGGGGTAGTGCATGAGCAGTTCTTC.

As DNA, the CDR3 is TGTGCCAGCAGTTTATCGTCGGGGGTACGGGAGCAGTACTTC. The encoded protein is CASSLSSGVREQYF. The V call is TRBV27, the J call TRBJ2-7; D possibly corresponds to TRBD2 (6 bases). The V end was cut by 0 bases, the J end by 7 bases, with 13 bases between. Germline CDR1 is MNHEY and CDR2 is SMNVEV (reference sequence). The CDR3 runs 14 residues.

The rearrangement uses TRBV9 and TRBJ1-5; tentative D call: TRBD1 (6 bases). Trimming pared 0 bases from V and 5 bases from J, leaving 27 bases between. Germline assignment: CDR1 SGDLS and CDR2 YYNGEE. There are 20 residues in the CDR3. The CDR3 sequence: CASSVGGGGAGAPIHQPQHF. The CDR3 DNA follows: TGTGCCAGCAGCGTAGGAGGTGGGGGGGCAGGAGCTCCTATCCATCAGCCCCAGCATTTT.

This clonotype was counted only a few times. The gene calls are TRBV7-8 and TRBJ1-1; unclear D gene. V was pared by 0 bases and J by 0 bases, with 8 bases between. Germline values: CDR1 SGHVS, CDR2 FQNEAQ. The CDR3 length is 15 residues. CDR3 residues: CASSLAHTLNTEAFF. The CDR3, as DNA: TGTGCCAGCAGCTTAGCTCACACCCTGAACACTGAAGCTTTCTTT.

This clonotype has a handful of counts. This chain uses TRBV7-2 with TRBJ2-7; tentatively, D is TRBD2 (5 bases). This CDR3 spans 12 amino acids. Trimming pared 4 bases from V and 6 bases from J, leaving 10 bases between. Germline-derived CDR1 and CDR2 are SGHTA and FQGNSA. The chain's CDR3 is CASSWAGPEQYF. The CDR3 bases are TGTGCCAGCAGCTGGGCGGGCCCCGAGCAGTACTTC.